The 4 T cell receptor beta chains below come from one sample, sequenced in a study of blood T cell repertoires in COVID-19. Assay: immunoSEQ multiplex PCR; the TCRdb copy retains only in-frame clones and omits some. The table lists about 160,000 clones, just over 90% of them singletons. Sample: peripheral blood. These receptor sequences come from a woman aged 60-75 years with COVID-19, enrolled during active disease.

The chain couples TRBV4-2 to TRBJ2-1; 14 bases agree with TRBD2. Looked up from germline, CDR1 is LGHNA and CDR2 is YNFKEQ. This CDR3 has 15 amino acids. The J segment lost 7 bases and the V segment lost 8 bases, leaving 7 bases of the junction unmatched. CDR3 protein: CASSDRTSGGNEQFF. CDR3 bases: TGTGCCAGCTCGGATAGGACTAGCGGGGGGAATGAGCAGTTCTTC.

The chain combines TRBV3-1 (or the pseudogene TRBV3-2) with TRBJ1-1; no definite D call. The V gene's germline CDR1 is LGHDT and CDR2 YNNKEL (reference sequence). This CDR3 spans 13 amino acids. Trimming took off 4 bases at V and 5 bases at J, with 11 bases between the two ends. CDR3 nucleotides: TGTGCCAGCAGCCCCCGCGCGGGTACTGAAGCTTTCTTT. This gives the protein CASSPRAGTEAFF.

This clone was found once. V and J are TRBV19 and TRBJ2-7; TRBD1 matches 9 bases. The junction had 10 bases not matched to a gene; V was cut back by 4 bases and J by 6 bases. Germline V gives CDR1 LNHDA, CDR2 SQIVND (reference sequence). CDR3 length: 15 residues. The DNA for the CDR3 is TGTGCCAGTAGTACCCAAACAGGGGGCGCGTCCGAGCAGTACTTC. It is translated as CASSTQTGGASEQYF.

The chain joins TRBV4-1 to TRBJ2-1, with 9 bases aligning to TRBD2. Per germline, CDR1 MGHRA and CDR2 YSYEKL. The CDR3 spans 14 residues. V lost 0 bases and J lost 10; bases outside the gene matches: 4. CDR3 in DNA: TGCGCCAGCAGCCAAGAATGGCTAGCGGGAGAGCAGTTCTTC. Translated: CASSQEWLAGEQFF.